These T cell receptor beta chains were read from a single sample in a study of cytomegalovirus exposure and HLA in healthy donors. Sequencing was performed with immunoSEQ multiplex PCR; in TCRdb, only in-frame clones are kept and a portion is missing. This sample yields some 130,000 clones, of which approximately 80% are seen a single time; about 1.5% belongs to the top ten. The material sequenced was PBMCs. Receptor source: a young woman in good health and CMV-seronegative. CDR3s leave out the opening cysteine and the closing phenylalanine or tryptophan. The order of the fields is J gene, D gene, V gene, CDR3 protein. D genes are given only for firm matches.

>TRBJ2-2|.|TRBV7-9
ASRDSSPSGLLNTGELF
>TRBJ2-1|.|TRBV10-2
ASSDGVAF
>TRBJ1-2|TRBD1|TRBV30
AWSAGVGGAIFYGYT
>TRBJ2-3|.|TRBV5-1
ASSLGGAEFTDTQY
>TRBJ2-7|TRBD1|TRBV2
ASTIGTDSYEQY
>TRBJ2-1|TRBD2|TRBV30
AWSLSGGWIYNEQF
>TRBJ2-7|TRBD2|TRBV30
AWNRGAYEQY
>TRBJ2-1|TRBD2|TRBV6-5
ASSPLAGAYNEQF
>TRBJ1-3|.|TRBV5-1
ASSAEGNTIY
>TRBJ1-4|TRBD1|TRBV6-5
ASSYGDRLKEKLF
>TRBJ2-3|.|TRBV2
ATMSETYTDTQY
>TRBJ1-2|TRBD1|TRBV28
ASSFPTGANYGYT
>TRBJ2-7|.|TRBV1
TSSPLELACSDYEQY
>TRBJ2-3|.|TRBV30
ACELAYTQY
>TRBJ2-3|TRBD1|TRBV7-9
ASSNRDRETDTQY
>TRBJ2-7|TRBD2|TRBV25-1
ASSPGLAGGYEQY
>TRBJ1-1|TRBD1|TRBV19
ASSDRVGSGLSEAF
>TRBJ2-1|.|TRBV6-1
ASSEHINEQF
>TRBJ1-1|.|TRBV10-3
ATRDSMNTEAF
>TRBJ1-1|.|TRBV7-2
ASSSGREVLEAF
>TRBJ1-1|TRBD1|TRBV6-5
ASSLNRGNTEAF
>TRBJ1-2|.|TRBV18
ASSPGAGDGYT
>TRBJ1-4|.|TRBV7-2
ASSFDAEEKLF
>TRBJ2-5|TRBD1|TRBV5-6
ASSSDRAREQY
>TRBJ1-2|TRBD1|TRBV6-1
ASLGTGVGYT
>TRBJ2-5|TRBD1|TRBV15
ATSRFTGGLETQY
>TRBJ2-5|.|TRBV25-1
ASSGPGTQY
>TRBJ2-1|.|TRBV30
AWKPRPYNEQF
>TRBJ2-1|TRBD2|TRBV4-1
ASSQGTSGDNEQF
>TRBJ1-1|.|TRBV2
ASREVEFAKNTEAF
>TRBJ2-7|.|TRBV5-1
ASSLGVQRTYEQY
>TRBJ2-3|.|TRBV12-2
ASQKRTYPDTQY
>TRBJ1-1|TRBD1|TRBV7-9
ASSLRTGVNTEAF